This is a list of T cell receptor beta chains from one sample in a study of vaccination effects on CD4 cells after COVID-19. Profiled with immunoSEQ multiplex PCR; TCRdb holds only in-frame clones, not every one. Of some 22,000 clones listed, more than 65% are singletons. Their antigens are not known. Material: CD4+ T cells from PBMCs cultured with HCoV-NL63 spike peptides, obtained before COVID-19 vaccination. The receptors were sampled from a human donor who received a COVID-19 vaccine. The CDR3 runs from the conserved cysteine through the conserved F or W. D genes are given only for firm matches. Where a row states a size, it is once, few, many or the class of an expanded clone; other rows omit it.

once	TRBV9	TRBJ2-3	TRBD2	TGTGCCAGCACCCTAGCGGGGGGGCCGGGAGATACGCAGTATTTT	CASTLAGGPGDTQYF
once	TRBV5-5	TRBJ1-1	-	TGTGCCAGCAGCTTACAGGGATACACTGAAGCTTTCTTT	CASSLQGYTEAFF
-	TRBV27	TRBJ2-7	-	TGTGCCAGCACTTCCTTTGCGCCGGGACTGCCAGGGTACGAGCAGTACTTC	CASTSFAPGLPGYEQYF
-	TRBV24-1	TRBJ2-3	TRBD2	TGTGCCACCAGTGATTGGTGGACTAGCGGGAGCACAGATACGCAGTATTTT	CATSDWWTSGSTDTQYF
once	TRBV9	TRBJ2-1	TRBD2	TGTGCCAGCAGCGTAGACGGGGGGATCTCCTACAATGAGCAGTTCTTC	CASSVDGGISYNEQFF
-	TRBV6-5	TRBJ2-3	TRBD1	TGTGCCATCCAGCCGGGACAGCCCAGCACAGATACGCAGTATTTT	CAIQPGQPSTDTQYF
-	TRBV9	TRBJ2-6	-	TGTGCCAGCAGCGCCTCCTTAGGCTGGCGCCAGGGGGGTAGGAACTCCGGGGCCAACGTCCTGACTTTC	CASSASLGWRQGGRNSGANVLTF
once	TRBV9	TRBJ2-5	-	TGTGCCAGCAGCCTGCCGGGTCAAGAGACCCAGTACTTC	CASSLPGQETQYF
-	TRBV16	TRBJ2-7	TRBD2	TGTTACCTCGGGACTACCTACGAGCAGTACTTC	CYLGTTYEQYF
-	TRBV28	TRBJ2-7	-	TGTGCCAGCAAGGAAGGTCAGGGACCCTACGAGCAGTACTTC	CASKEGQGPYEQYF
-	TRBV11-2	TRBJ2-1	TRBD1	TGTGCCAGCAGCTCACGACAGGGGGCCTCCTACAATGAGCAGTTCTTC	CASSSRQGASYNEQFF
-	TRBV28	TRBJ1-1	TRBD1	TGTGCCAGCAGCAGGACAGGGCTGGGGAGCACTGAAGCTTTCTTT	CASSRTGLGSTEAFF
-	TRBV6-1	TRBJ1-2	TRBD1	TGTGCCAGCAGTGAAGCTCTGACAGGGCATGGCTACACCTTC	CASSEALTGHGYTF
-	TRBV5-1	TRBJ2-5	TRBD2	TGCGCCAGCAGCGCCACCTATTGGAGCGGGGCCACCCAGGAGACCCAGTACTTC	CASSATYWSGATQETQYF
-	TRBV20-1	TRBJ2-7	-	TGCAGTGCTAGGGTTGTCGAGCAGTACTTC	CSARVVEQYF
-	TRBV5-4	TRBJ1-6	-	TGTGCCAGCAGCCCGCCGGGCAGAAATTCACCCCTCCACTTT	CASSPPGRNSPLHF
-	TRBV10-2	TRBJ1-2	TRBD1	TGCGCCAGCAGTGAGTCGAACAGGGGAAGCTATGGCTACACCTTC	CASSESNRGSYGYTF
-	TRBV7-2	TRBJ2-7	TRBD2	TGTGCCAGCAGCTCCGGGACTAGATCCTACGAGCAGTACTTC	CASSSGTRSYEQYF
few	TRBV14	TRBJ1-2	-	TGTGCCAGCAGCCAGGACGGGATCAATGGCTACACCTTC	CASSQDGINGYTF
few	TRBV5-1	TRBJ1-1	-	TGCGCCAGCAGCAACACAGGGCGCGTAGGCACTGAAGCTTTCTTT	CASSNTGRVGTEAFF
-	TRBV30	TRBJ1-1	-	TGTGCCTGGGGTAGTAGGGGACCTGTGAACACTGAAGCTTTCTTT	CAWGSRGPVNTEAFF
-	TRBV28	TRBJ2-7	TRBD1	TGTGCCAGTGAGACCTCGGGGACAGGTCGGTACGAGCAGTACTTC	CASETSGTGRYEQYF
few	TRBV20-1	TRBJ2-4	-	TGCAGTGCCCGTCGGGGGTCCATTCAGTACTTC	CSARRGSIQYF
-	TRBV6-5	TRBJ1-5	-	TGTGCCAGCATGGTATCGGCGGGGGTGAATCAGCCCCAGCATTTT	CASMVSAGVNQPQHF
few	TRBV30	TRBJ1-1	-	TGTGCCTGGAGGATCGGAGGTCTAGCTTTCTTT	CAWRIGGLAFF
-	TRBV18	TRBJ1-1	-	TGTGCCAGCTCACCACGCTCGGGGGCGGCGAACACTGAAGCTTTCTTT	CASSPRSGAANTEAFF
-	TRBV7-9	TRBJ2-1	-	TGTGCCAGCAGCTTGCCGGGGGCCAATGAGCAGTTCTTC	CASSLPGANEQFF
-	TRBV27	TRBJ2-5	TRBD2	TGTGCCAGCAGCCCCGGTGGACTAGCGGCAGTGGGGGAGACCCAGTACTTC	CASSPGGLAAVGETQYF
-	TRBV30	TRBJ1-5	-	TGTGCCTGGAGTGTACCAGGGAGTTATAGCAATCAGCCCCAGCATTTT	CAWSVPGSYSNQPQHF
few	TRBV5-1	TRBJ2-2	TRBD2	TGCGCCAGCAGCTTGGTAGCTAGCGGGAACACCGGGGAGCTGTTTTTT	CASSLVASGNTGELFF
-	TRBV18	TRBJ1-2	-	TGTGCCAGCTCGCCTGGTCAAGATAACTATGGCTACACCTTC	CASSPGQDNYGYTF
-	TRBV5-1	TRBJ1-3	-	TGCGCCAGCAGCTTGGGTCAGGGAAGCTCTGGAAACACCATATATTTT	CASSLGQGSSGNTIYF
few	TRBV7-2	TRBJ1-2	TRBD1	TGTGCCAGCAGCCAGTACAGGGGCGGCTACACCTTC	CASSQYRGGYTF
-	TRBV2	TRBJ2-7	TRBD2	TGTGCCAGCAGCGAACTAGCGGGAGGAGGGTACGAACAGTACTTC	CASSELAGGGYEQYF
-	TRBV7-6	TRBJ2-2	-	TGTGCCAGCAGCCCTAGGACAGCTATGGGCACCGGGGAGCTGTTTTTT	CASSPRTAMGTGELFF
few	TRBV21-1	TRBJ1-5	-	TGTGCCAGCAGCAATCGGGGTATAGAGGTCGACGGCAATCAGCCCCAGCATTTT	CASSNRGIEVDGNQPQHF
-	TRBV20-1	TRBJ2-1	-	TGCAGTGCTAGTAACTCCGGGAGATACAATGAGCAGTTCTTC	CSASNSGRYNEQFF
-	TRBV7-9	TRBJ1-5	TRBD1	TGTGCCAGCAGCTACGGACAGGCCCATCAGCCCCAGCATTTT	CASSYGQAHQPQHF
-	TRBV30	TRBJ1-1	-	TGTGCCTGGAACCCGGACGGACCGCGCGAAGCTTTCTTT	CAWNPDGPREAFF